Presented here are 14 T cell receptor beta chains from one specimen sequenced in a study of beta chain features in type 1 diabetes. Study conclusions and caveats: TCRB CDR3s were moderately but significantly shorter in Type 1 diabetes patients in all four CD4+ subsets.

The sequenced template was cDNA made from the entire isolated RNA. The repertoire was sequenced with immunoSEQ multiplex PCR; TCRdb's copy has only in-frame clones and lacks some. Here the sample spans around 250,000 clones, around 15% being singletons. Antigens for these TCRs are unknown. What was sequenced was naive CD4+ T cells from blood. Source of these receptors: a young man with type 1 diabetes.

The chain is built from TRBV18 and TRBJ1-5; no reliable D call. Trimming removed 1 base at V and 0 bases at J, with 7 bases between. In germline, CDR1 is KGHSH, CDR2 LQKENI. The CDR3 has 15 residues. The CDR3 loop reads CASSPLANSNQPQHF. The CDR3 region has the DNA TGTGCCAGCTCACCACTCGCGAATAGCAATCAGCCCCAGCATTTT.

This clone was detected only a few times. The V and J genes are TRBV2 and TRBJ2-1, with TRBD2 matching over 8 bases. The germline V gene encodes CDR1 SNHLY and CDR2 FYNNEI. CDR3 length: 15 amino acids. V lost 4 bases to trimming and J lost 0 bases; unmatched junction nucleotides: 2. CDR3 nucleotides: TGTGCCAGCAGTGCTGCGGGGGGCTCCTACAATGAGCAGTTCTTC. Translated, it gives CASSAAGGSYNEQFF.

The chain couples TRBV9 to TRBJ2-1; D remains ambiguous. From germline, CDR1 is SGDLS and CDR2 YYNGEE. Trimming shortened V by 4 bases and J by 0 bases, and 11 bases separated the two germline ends. This CDR3 has 15 residues. In nucleotides, the CDR3 is TGTGCCAGCAGCCGTGTTAGGAGCTCCTACAATGAGCAGTTCTTC. This gives the protein CASSRVRSSYNEQFF.

This clone has a handful of counts. The chain is built from TRBV5-1 and TRBJ2-7, with 10 bases aligning to TRBD2. This CDR3 is built from 14 residues. CDR1 is SGHRS, CDR2 YFSETQ, per germline. The trim removed 3 bases at V and 3 bases at J, leaving 3 bases unmatched. The CDR3 coding sequence is TGCGCCAGCAGCTCGAGGACTAGCGGCTACGAGCAGTACTTC. Its translation: CASSSRTSGYEQYF.

The V gene is TRBV27, the J gene TRBJ2-4; tentatively, D is TRBD1 (6 bases). Trimming stripped 4 bases from V and 9 bases from J, with 16 bases between. Germline V gives CDR1 MNHEY, CDR2 SMNVEV (reference sequence). This CDR3 comprises 14 residues. The CDR3 reads CASSSLTGKGIQYF. The CDR3 coding sequence is TGTGCCAGCAGTTCTCTAACAGGGAAGGGCATTCAGTACTTC.

Written as DNA, the CDR3 is TGTGCCAGCAGTTACGGAACAGGAGCAAGCAATCAGCCCCAGCATTTT. Its protein product is CASSYGTGASNQPQHF. The V gene is TRBV6-6, the J gene TRBJ1-5; D perhaps matches TRBD1 (5 bases). Trimming removed 2 bases at V and 1 base at J, with 12 bases between. The CDR3 loop spans 16 amino acids. CDR1 MNHNY and CDR2 SVGAGI come from the germline V gene (reference sequence).

The rearrangement uses TRBV9 and TRBJ1-5, with a weak D call TRBD1 (6 bases). V was pared by 0 bases and J by 3 bases, with 10 bases between. Germline lookup yields CDR1 SGDLS and CDR2 YYNGEE. CDR3 length: 15 amino acids. The CDR3: CASSVGGGANQPQHF. DNA of the CDR3: TGTGCCAGCAGCGTAGGTGGGGGGGCCAATCAGCCCCAGCATTTT.

This clone occurred a few times. The chain is built from TRBV19 and TRBJ1-5, with 8 bases lining up with TRBD1. Germline V CDR1 and CDR2: LNHDA, SQIVND (reference sequence). The V and J ends lost 5 bases and 2 bases, in that order; junction bases with no gene match: 5. The CDR3 runs 15 residues. Here the CDR3 reads CASSHPGQGNQPQHF. The CDR3 bases are TGTGCCAGTAGTCACCCGGGACAGGGCAATCAGCCCCAGCATTTT. Based on the CDR3 plus reference TRBV19 and TRBJ1-5, the full variable domain is DGGITQSPKYLFRKEGQNVTLSCEQNLNHDAMYWYRQDPGQGLRLIYYSQIVNDFQKGDIAEGYSVSREKKESFPLTVTSAQKNPTAFYLCASSHPGQGNQPQHFGDGTRLSIL.

The V gene is TRBV7-8, the J gene TRBJ2-2; possible D gene TRBD2, 6 bases. Germline CDR1 reads SGHVS; CDR2 reads FQNEAQ. V lost 1 base and J lost 1, with 13 bases in between. This CDR3 comprises 17 residues. The CDR3 region is CASSLELLGGNTGELFF. In nucleotides, the CDR3 is TGTGCCAGCAGCTTAGAGTTGTTGGGGGGGAACACCGGGGAGCTGTTTTTT.

This clone was picked up a small number of times. This chain links TRBV9 with TRBJ1-5; D remains unclear. CDR1 is SGDLS, CDR2 YYNGEE, per germline. This CDR3 has 13 amino acids. The V and J ends lost 2 bases and 4 bases respectively, with 7 bases between them. In nucleotides, the CDR3 is TGTGCCAGCAGCGTTACAGAGAATCAGCCCCAGCATTTT. Translating it yields CASSVTENQPQHF.

The chain joins TRBV9 to TRBJ1-2; 11 positions agree with TRBD1. CDR3 size: 17 residues. Germline V CDR1 and CDR2: SGDLS, YYNGEE. V lost 3 bases, J lost 3 bases, and 10 bases stayed unmatched. Here the CDR3 DNA reads TGTGCCAGCAGCGCCCGCTTGGACAGGGGGCTCCACTATGGCTACACCTTC. Protein sequence: CASSARLDRGLHYGYTF.

The sample holds a few counts of this clone. The chain links TRBV5-4 to TRBJ2-3; 8 bases are shared with TRBD2. The CDR3 contains 14 residues. J gave up 0 bases and V 4 bases, and 1 base lay outside the gene matches. Germline V CDR1 and CDR2: SGHNT, YYREEE (reference sequence). CDR3 region: CASSRGGSTDTQYF. The CDR3 region has the DNA TGTGCCAGCAGCCGGGGGGGTAGCACAGATACGCAGTATTTT.

This clone was observed a handful of times. V usage is TRBV5-4 and J usage is TRBJ2-7; D is unclear. Trimming stripped 0 bases from V and 0 bases from J, with 4 bases between. There are 13 residues in the CDR3. CDR1 is SGHNT and CDR2 is YYREEE in the germline V gene (reference sequence). Here the CDR3 reads CASSLDFSYEQYF. The CDR3 bases are TGTGCCAGCAGCTTGGACTTCTCCTACGAGCAGTACTTC. The full variable domain, rest sourced from reference TRBV5-4 and TRBJ2-7, is ETGVTQSPTHLIKTRGQQVTLRCSSQSGHNTVSWYQQALGQGPQFIFQYYREEENGRGNFPPRFSGLQFPNYSSELNVNALELDDSALYLCASSLDFSYEQYFGPGTRLTVT.

In its sample, this clone was seen a few times. The V gene is TRBV7-2, the J gene TRBJ2-1; D is possibly TRBD1 (5 bases). V was cut by 4 bases and J by 6 bases, with 10 bases left in between. This CDR3 has 13 amino acids. Germline lookup yields CDR1 SGHTA and CDR2 FQGNSA. CDR3 nucleotides: TGTGCCAGCAGCTCTGAAACAGGCAATGAGCAGTTCTTC. Residues: CASSSETGNEQFF. Based on the CDR3 plus reference TRBV7-2 and TRBJ2-1, the full variable domain is GAGVSQSPSNKVTEKGKDVELRCDPISGHTALYWYRQSLGQGLEFLIYFQGNSAPDKSGLPSDRFSAERTGGSVSTLTIQRTQQEDSAVYLCASSSETGNEQFFGPGTRLTVL.